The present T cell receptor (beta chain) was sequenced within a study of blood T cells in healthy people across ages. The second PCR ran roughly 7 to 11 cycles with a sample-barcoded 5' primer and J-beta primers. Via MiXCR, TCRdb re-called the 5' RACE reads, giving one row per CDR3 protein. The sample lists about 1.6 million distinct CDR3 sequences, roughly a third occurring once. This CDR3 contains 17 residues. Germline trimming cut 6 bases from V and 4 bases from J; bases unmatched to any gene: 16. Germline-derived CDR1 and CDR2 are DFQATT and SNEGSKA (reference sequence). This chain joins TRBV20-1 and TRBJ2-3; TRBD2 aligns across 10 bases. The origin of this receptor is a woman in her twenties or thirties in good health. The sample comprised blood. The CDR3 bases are TGCAGTGCCAGCCGAAGCAGCGGGGGGGAGAACGCAGATACGCAGTATTTT. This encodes CSASRSSGGENADTQYF.